The 6 T cell receptor beta chains below were found in one sample sequenced in a study of T cell repertoires in cytomegalovirus infection. TCRdb ran MiXCR on the reads and lists one entry per CDR3 protein. Of fewer than 200,000 distinct CDR3 sequences in the sample, about a tenth were seen once. The sequenced material came from PBMCs. The receptors stem from a human donor in good health (CMV status not recorded). Some clones in this sample may be carry-over from other donors' samples.

This clonotype came up many times. The V call is TRBV7-8, the J call TRBJ2-1; 7 positions agree with TRBD1. The CDR3 loop spans 16 amino acids. J was trimmed by 7 bases and V by 5 bases; bases with no gene match: 14. CDR1 and CDR2 (germline): SGHVS, FQNEAQ. The CDR3 nucleotides read TGTGCCAGCAGCCCGGGAACAGGGGCGGCGCGGAATGAGCAGTTCTTC. Translating it yields CASSPGTGAARNEQFF.

The chain recombines TRBV12-3 or TRBV12-4 with TRBJ1-1; D may be TRBD1 (5 bases). The CDR3 has 14 residues. V was cut by 6 bases and J by 0 bases, with 11 bases left in between. The CDR3 DNA sequence: TGTGCCAGCAGCGACAGCTCCATGAACACTGAAGCTTTCTTT. This sequence encodes CASSDSSMNTEAFF.

The chain is built from TRBV5-1 and TRBJ2-1, with 8 bases identical to TRBD1. From germline, CDR1 is SGHRS and CDR2 YFSETQ. This CDR3 has 15 residues. Trimming at V came to 4 bases and at J to 8 bases, leaving 11 bases not matched to a gene. The CDR3 region has the DNA TGCGCCAGCAGCCCCGGGACAGGAATATACGATGAGCAGTTCTTC. Translating it yields CASSPGTGIYDEQFF.

This clonotype was observed at least ten times. V gene TRBV14 combines with J gene TRBJ2-7; maybe TRBD1 (6 bases). V lost 1 base, J lost 5 bases, and 12 bases lay in between. The CDR3 consists of 14 residues. Germline lookup yields CDR1 SGHDN and CDR2 FVKESK. CDR3 in amino acids: CASSQGGGVNEQYF. The CDR3 bases are TGTGCCAGCAGCCAAGGTGGGGGCGTGAACGAGCAGTACTTC.

This clonotype was seen many times. The chain carries TRBV27 and TRBJ2-7; 8 bases map to TRBD1. The CDR3 has 15 amino acids. The germline V gene has CDR1 MNHEY and CDR2 SMNVEV (reference sequence). The ends lost 3 bases at V and 5 bases at J; junction bases unmatched: 9. The CDR3: CASSFRGQGINEQYF. CDR3 nucleotides: TGTGCCAGCAGTTTTCGCGGACAGGGTATCAACGAGCAGTACTTC.

This clonotype has at least ten counts. The V gene is TRBV15, the J gene TRBJ2-1; 7 positions agree with TRBD2. V shed 4 bases, J shed 4 bases, and the junction held 10 bases outside the gene matches. Germline CDR1 is LNHNV and CDR2 is YYDKDF (reference sequence). The CDR3 runs to 16 residues. CDR3 coding DNA: TGTGCCACCAGCACTCGTGGGGCGGGAGAGTACAATGAGCAGTTCTTC. Amino acids: CATSTRGAGEYNEQFF.